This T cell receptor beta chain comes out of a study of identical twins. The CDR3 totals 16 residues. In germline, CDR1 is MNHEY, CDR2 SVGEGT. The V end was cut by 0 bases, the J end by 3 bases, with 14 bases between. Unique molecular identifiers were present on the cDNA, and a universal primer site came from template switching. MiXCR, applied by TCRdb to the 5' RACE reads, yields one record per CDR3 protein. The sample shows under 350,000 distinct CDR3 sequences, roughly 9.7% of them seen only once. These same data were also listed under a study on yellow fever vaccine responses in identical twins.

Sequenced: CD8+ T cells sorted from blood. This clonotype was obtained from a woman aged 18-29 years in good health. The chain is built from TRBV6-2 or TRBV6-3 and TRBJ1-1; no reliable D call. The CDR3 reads CASSYSTPGMDTEAFF. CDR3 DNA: TGTGCCAGCAGTTACTCGACACCGGGGATGGACACTGAAGCTTTCTTT.